This T cell receptor (beta chain) was identified during a study of T cells in Graves' hyperthyroidism and ophthalmopathy. Notes on this clonotype: Likely a read error: the CDR3 ends without its conserved phenylalanine or tryptophan. The DNA is omitted, as the CDR3 cannot be located on it reliably, and the CDR3 follows TCRdb's listing.

The CDR3 region is 13 residues in length, termini included. CDR1 and CDR2 from the germline V gene are GTSNPN and SVGIG (reference sequence). Amplified TCR beta CDR3 regions came from RNA transcripts. The HTBI primer set served for first-round RT-PCR of the TCR CDR3. One entry per CDR3 protein, called by TCRdb with MiXCR from the multiplex PCR reads. The sample has 480,000 or so distinct CDR3 sequences, about 15% seen once; the top ten hold about 17%. Sequencing was performed on blood. The chain links TRBV30 to TRBJ2-6. This clonotype originated in a woman aged 18-30 years with Graves' hyperthyroidism. CDR3 region: CAWISSGANVPTV.